Listed here are 31 T cell receptor beta chains from one sample, sequenced in a study of T cell responses to AZD1222 COVID-19 vaccine. The method was immunoSEQ multiplex PCR; TCRdb's version includes in-frame clones alone and lacks a portion of them. Here the sample spans some 110,000 clones, around nine tenths being singletons. The source material was peripheral blood, sampled 28 days after the second AZD1222 dose. All receptors derive from an adult who received the AZD1222 COVID-19 vaccine.

The rearrangement joins TRBV10-3 to TRBJ2-7, with 14 bases matching TRBD2. The CDR3 is 15 amino acids. CDR1 is ENHRY and CDR2 is SYGVKD in the germline V gene. With V trimmed by 0 bases and J by 6 bases, 1 base remained unmatched. Here the CDR3 DNA reads TGTGCCATCAGTGAGTCCGGACTAGCGGGAGGCGAGCAGTACTTC. Translation gives CAISESGLAGGEQYF.

This clone turned up a few times. The chain joins TRBV2 to TRBJ2-1; 14 bases agree with TRBD2. This CDR3 is 16 amino acids long. Germline V lookup: CDR1 SNHLY, CDR2 FYNNEI. V shed 5 bases, J shed 10 bases, and the junction held 10 bases outside the gene matches. The CDR3 reads CASSPNRLAGGAEQFF. In DNA form, the CDR3 reads TGTGCCAGCAGTCCCAATCGACTAGCGGGGGGGGCAGAGCAGTTCTTC.

The chain uses TRBV11-2 and TRBJ1-1; the match to TRBD1 covers 7 bases. With 5 bases clipped from V and 0 bases from J, the junction kept 12 bases outside the gene matches. Germline V CDR1 and CDR2: SGHAT, FQNNGV. The CDR3 sequence is 17 residues long. Here the CDR3 DNA reads TGTGCCAGCAGCCTATACCCCCGGACAGGAATGAACACTGAAGCTTTCTTT. This codes for CASSLYPRTGMNTEAFF.

The rearrangement links TRBV2 to TRBJ2-7; no definite D call. With 6 bases removed from V and 2 bases from J, the gap between germline ends came to 8 bases. The length of the CDR3 is 12 residues. The V gene's germline CDR1 is SNHLY and CDR2 FYNNEI. The CDR3 is CASSLDAYEQYF. CDR3 bases: TGTGCCAGCAGCTTGGACGCCTACGAGCAGTACTTC.

The chain employs TRBV16 and TRBJ1-2; the D is unclear. Germline-derived CDR1 and CDR2 are KGHSY and FQNENV. V gave up 1 base and J gave up 1 base, with 4 bases separating them. The CDR3 runs to 13 residues. CDR3 protein: CASSQYGNYGYTF. CDR3 DNA: TGTGCCAGCAGCCAATATGGTAACTATGGCTACACCTTC. The whole variable domain, remainder taken from reference TRBV16 and TRBJ1-2, is GEEVAQTPKHLVRGEGQKAKLYCAPIKGHSYVFWYQQVLKNEFKFLISFQNENVFDETGMPKERFSAKCLPNSPCSLEIQATKLEDSAVYFCASSQYGNYGYTFGSGTRLTVV.

The chain carries TRBV7-9 and TRBJ1-6, with a weak D call TRBD1 (6 bases). Germline loops: CDR1 SEHNR, CDR2 FQNEAQ (reference sequence). The V end was cut by 5 bases, the J end by 9 bases, with 14 bases between. CDR3 length: 14 amino acids. CDR3 in DNA: TGTGCCAGCAGCCCAACAGGAGGGGGTTCACCCCTCCACTTT. Translation: CASSPTGGGSPLHF.

The V gene is TRBV6-5, the J gene TRBJ1-4; tentative D call: TRBD1 (6 bases). Germline CDR1 MNHEY, CDR2 SVGAGI. V dropped 6 bases and J dropped 4 bases, with 12 bases sitting between them. The CDR3 is made up of 14 amino acids. As DNA, the CDR3 is TGTGCCAGCAGAGGACAGAGCCTTAATGAAAAACTGTTTTTT. As protein: CASRGQSLNEKLFF.

The V call is TRBV30, the J call TRBJ2-7; D uncertain. This CDR3 is 12 amino acids long. V was cut by 3 bases and J by 0 bases, with 6 bases left in between. Germline V gene sequence: CDR1 GTSNPN, CDR2 SVGIG (reference sequence). In nucleotides, the CDR3 is TGTGCCTGGAGGGCAGGCTCCTACGAGCAGTACTTC. Protein sequence: CAWRAGSYEQYF. Together with reference TRBV30 and TRBJ2-7, the CDR3 gives the full variable domain: SQTIHQWPATLVQPVGSPLSLECTVEGTSNPNLYWYRQAAGRGLQLLFYSVGIGQISSEVPQNLSASRPQDRQFILSSKKLLLSDSGFYLCAWRAGSYEQYFGPGTRLTVT.

For the CDR3, the DNA is TGTGCCAGCAGCTCTCGGGCCGGGACAGGGTTCTACGAGCAGTACTTC. As protein: CASSSRAGTGFYEQYF. The chain couples TRBV7-2 to TRBJ2-7; TRBD1 matches at 9 bases. This CDR3 has 16 residues. Germline V gene lookup returns CDR1 SGHTA and CDR2 FQGNSA. The V segment lost 4 bases and the J segment 3 bases; nucleotides outside the gene matches: 10.

The chain carries TRBV9 and TRBJ2-7; 8 positions agree with TRBD1. The CDR3 has 14 residues. Germline lookup yields CDR1 SGDLS and CDR2 YYNGEE. V lost 0 bases, J lost 3 bases, and 2 bases stayed unmatched. CDR3 sequence: CASSVDRGFYEQYF. CDR3 bases: TGTGCCAGCAGCGTAGACAGGGGGTTCTACGAGCAGTACTTC.

This chain links TRBV5-6 with TRBJ1-1; 11 positions agree with TRBD1. From germline, CDR1 is SGHDT and CDR2 YYEEEE. This CDR3 contains 13 residues. After removal of 4 bases from V and 7 bases from J, the junction contained 3 bases not matched to a gene. The CDR3 reads CASSAGTGGEAFF. Here the CDR3 DNA reads TGTGCCAGCAGCGCCGGGACAGGGGGTGAAGCTTTCTTT.

This CDR3 is CASSFRDRGQNSPLHF. The CDR3, as DNA: TGTGCCAGCAGCTTCCGGGACAGGGGGCAAAATTCACCCCTCCACTTT. The gene calls are TRBV5-6 and TRBJ1-6; 12 nucleotides align to TRBD1. V trimming: 2 bases; J trimming: 7 bases; junction bases outside the gene matches: 4. The CDR3 consists of 16 residues. CDR1 is SGHDT and CDR2 is YYEEEE in the germline V gene.

This clone occurred once. The V call is TRBV12-3 or TRBV12-4, the J call TRBJ2-2; D is uncertain. V lost 4 bases, J lost 7 bases, and 7 bases lay in between. This CDR3 comprises 12 residues. The CDR3 sequence: CASSSFDGELFF. The CDR3 nucleotides read TGTGCCAGCAGTTCCTTCGACGGGGAGCTGTTTTTT.

The chain is built from TRBV27 and TRBJ2-1; a possible D gene is TRBD1 (6 bases). The CDR3 consists of 14 residues. Germline V gene data show CDR1 as MNHEY and CDR2 as SMNVEV (reference sequence). V dropped 6 bases and J dropped 8 bases, with 17 bases sitting between them. CDR3 sequence (DNA): TGTGCCAGCAGCCTAGGGGGTAGGGCCCATGAGCAGTTCTTC. It is translated as CASSLGGRAHEQFF.

V and J are TRBV7-3 and TRBJ2-7; D unclear. There are 13 residues in the CDR3. V lost 2 bases, J lost 1 base, and 6 bases lay in between. Germline CDR1 reads SGHTA; CDR2 reads FQGTGA. CDR3 sequence reads: CASSLAESYEQYF. The CDR3 nucleotides are TGTGCCAGCAGCTTAGCGGAGTCCTACGAGCAGTACTTC.

J is TRBJ2-1 and V is TRBV15; 10 positions match TRBD2. V was clipped by 0 bases and J by 6 bases; unmatched bases: 2. Germline V gene lookup returns CDR1 LNHNV and CDR2 YYDKDF (reference sequence). The CDR3 loop spans 15 amino acids. The CDR3 DNA reads as TGTGCCACCAGCAGAGAAGCGGGAGGGGGCAATGAGCAGTTCTTC. This encodes CATSREAGGGNEQFF.

The chain is built from TRBV19 and TRBJ1-2; 7 bases align to TRBD1. CDR1 is LNHDA and CDR2 is SQIVND in the germline V gene (reference sequence). The CDR3 runs to 13 residues. The J segment lost 5 bases and the V segment lost 7 bases, leaving 7 bases of the junction unmatched. CDR3 in amino acids: CASTSTGEYGYTF. The CDR3 DNA sequence: TGTGCCAGTACCTCAACAGGGGAATATGGCTACACCTTC.

The chain combines TRBV7-9 with TRBJ2-7; 8 bases fit TRBD1. Per germline, CDR1 SEHNR and CDR2 FQNEAQ (reference sequence). This CDR3 is 16 amino acids long. Trimming removed 3 bases from V and 3 bases from J; junction bases left unmatched: 10. CDR3 DNA: TGTGCCAGCAGCTTTACCTTGGGGGACAGGCTCTACGAGCAGTACTTC. It codes for CASSFTLGDRLYEQYF.

The V gene is TRBV14, the J gene TRBJ2-7; D call uncertain. From germline, CDR1 is SGHDN and CDR2 FVKESK. The CDR3 has 14 amino acids. Trimming took off 1 base at V and 6 bases at J, with 13 bases between the two ends. CDR3 amino acids: CASSQGIGSLEQYF. The CDR3 nucleotides read TGTGCCAGCAGCCAAGGTATAGGGTCCCTCGAGCAGTACTTC.

This clone was detected only once. V usage is TRBV29-1 and J usage is TRBJ2-7; 8 positions match TRBD1. This CDR3 has 17 residues. The germline CDR1 and CDR2 sequences are SQVTM and ANQGSEA. The ends lost 0 bases at V and 0 bases at J; junction bases unmatched: 10. CDR3 sequence: CSVEDGTRTGSSYEQYF. The DNA for the CDR3 is TGCAGCGTTGAAGATGGGACCCGGACAGGGAGCTCCTACGAGCAGTACTTC.

The V gene is TRBV7-3, the J gene TRBJ1-2, with 9 bases that match TRBD1. CDR3 length: 15 amino acids. Looked up from germline, CDR1 is SGHTA and CDR2 is FQGTGA. V dropped 0 bases and J dropped 8; count of bases not matched to a gene: 7. The DNA for the CDR3 is TGTGCCAGCAGCTTAACGCCGGGACAGGGTGGAGGCTACACCTTC. Translating it yields CASSLTPGQGGGYTF.

This chain joins TRBV19 and TRBJ2-7; TRBD2 matches 9 bases. This CDR3 comprises 14 residues. Trimming cost V 6 bases and J 7 bases; bases outside gene matches: 10. Germline CDR1 LNHDA, CDR2 SQIVND (reference sequence). The CDR3 protein is CASSPRLAAGEQYF. CDR3 nucleotides: TGTGCCAGTAGCCCCCGACTAGCGGCGGGGGAGCAGTACTTC.

The chain joins TRBV6-5 to TRBJ2-3; 9 bases line up with TRBD2. This CDR3 has 15 residues. V was clipped by 5 bases and J by 1 base; unmatched bases: 4. CDR1 is MNHEY and CDR2 is SVGAGI in the germline V gene. The CDR3 DNA reads TGTGCCAGCAGTACTAGGACTAGCGGCACAGATACGCAGTATTTT. It specifies CASSTRTSGTDTQYF.

The chain combines TRBV23-1 with TRBJ1-2; D is perhaps TRBD1 (6 bases). TRBV23-1 belongs to the ORF category, with a function that is uncertain. V was pared by 0 bases and J by 6 bases, with 14 bases between. The CDR3 totals 15 residues. In DNA, the CDR3 is TGCGCCAGCAGTCAATCTACAGGGTCCCCCCATGGCTACACCTTC. It codes for CASSQSTGSPHGYTF.

This sequence joins TRBV11-2 and TRBJ1-5; D not resolved. The germline V gene has CDR1 SGHAT and CDR2 FQNNGV. With 0 bases removed from V and 5 bases from J, the gap between germline ends came to 5 bases. The CDR3 totals 13 residues. The CDR3 reads CASSLETDQPQHF. CDR3 nucleotides: TGTGCCAGCAGCTTAGAGACCGATCAGCCCCAGCATTTT.

The chain employs TRBV7-9 and TRBJ2-7; D possibly corresponds to TRBD1 (5 bases). Germline CDR1 and CDR2: SEHNR and FQNEAQ (reference sequence). The V end lost 1 base, the J end lost 5 bases, and 9 bases lay between the germline ends. There are 13 residues in the CDR3. The CDR3 DNA follows: TGTGCCAGCAGCTTAGGCCAGGGCCACGAGCAGTACTTC. Protein product: CASSLGQGHEQYF.

Details on this clone: Additional DNA sequences in this sample encode the identical CDR3. V usage is TRBV5-1 and J usage is TRBJ1-2; D remains unclear. V shed 0 bases and J shed 2 bases, with 5 bases lying between them. CDR1 and CDR2 (germline): SGHRS, YFSETQ. The CDR3 is 13 residues long. The CDR3 DNA sequence: TGCGCCAGCAGCTTGGACGGGAACTATGGCTACACCTTC. Translating gives CASSLDGNYGYTF.

V and J are TRBV14 and TRBJ2-7, with D possibly being TRBD1 (5 bases). The germline V and J ends were trimmed by 6 bases and 1 base, with 7 bases remaining between them. Germline V gene sequence: CDR1 SGHDN, CDR2 FVKESK. CDR3 size: 12 residues. DNA for the CDR3: TGTGCCAGCAGAGACAGTTCCTACGAGCAGTACTTC. Translating gives CASRDSSYEQYF.

The chain uses TRBV2 and TRBJ2-1; 9 bases map to TRBD2. The CDR3 loop spans 16 amino acids. Losses at the gene ends were 8 bases for V and 8 bases for J; bases not matched to a gene: 16. CDR1 is SNHLY and CDR2 is FYNNEI in the germline V gene. CDR3 bases: TGTGCCAGCGCTCGTTTCTTGGGCGGGGGGGACGATGAGCAGTTCTTC. It translates to CASARFLGGGDDEQFF.

The chain has TRBV4-2 and TRBJ2-5; 7 bases line up with TRBD2. After removal of 8 bases from V and 5 bases from J, the junction contained 17 bases not matched to a gene. This CDR3 has 16 amino acids. Germline CDR1 is LGHNA and CDR2 is YNFKEQ. CDR3 DNA sequence: TGTGCCAGCGGAAAGGTAGCGGGTGGCTTCGGGGAGACCCAGTACTTC. This sequence encodes CASGKVAGGFGETQYF.

The chain recombines TRBV19 with TRBJ2-2; a weak D match, TRBD1 (7 bases). The CDR3 is 15 amino acids. Germline lookup yields CDR1 LNHDA and CDR2 SQIVND (reference sequence). Trimming cost V 1 base and J 4 bases, with 10 bases left between them. Here the CDR3 reads CASSIGQGGTGELFF. The CDR3 bases are TGTGCCAGTAGTATAGGGCAGGGGGGCACCGGGGAGCTGTTTTTT.